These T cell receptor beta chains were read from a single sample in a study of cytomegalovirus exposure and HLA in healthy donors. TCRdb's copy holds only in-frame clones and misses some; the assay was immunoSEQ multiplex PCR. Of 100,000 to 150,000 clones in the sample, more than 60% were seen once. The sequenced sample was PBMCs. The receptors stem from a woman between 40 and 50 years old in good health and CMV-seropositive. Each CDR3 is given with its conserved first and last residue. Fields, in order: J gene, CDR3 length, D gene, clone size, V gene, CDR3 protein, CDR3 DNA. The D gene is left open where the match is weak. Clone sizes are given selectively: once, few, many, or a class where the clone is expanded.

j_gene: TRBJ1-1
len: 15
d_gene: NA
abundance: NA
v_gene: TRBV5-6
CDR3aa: CASSFPDSLNTEAFF
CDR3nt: TGTGCCAGCAGCTTCCCGGACAGCTTGAACACTGAAGCTTTCTTT

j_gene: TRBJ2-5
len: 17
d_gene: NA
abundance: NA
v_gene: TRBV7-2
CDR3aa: CASSLERSGIRPETQYF
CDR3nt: TGTGCCAGCAGCTTGGAAAGGTCAGGGATTCGGCCAGAGACCCAGTACTTC

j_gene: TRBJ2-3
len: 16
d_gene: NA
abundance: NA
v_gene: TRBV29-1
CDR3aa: CSVPLPDRTFTDTQYF
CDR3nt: TGCAGCGTTCCTCTCCCCGACAGGACTTTCACAGATACGCAGTATTTT

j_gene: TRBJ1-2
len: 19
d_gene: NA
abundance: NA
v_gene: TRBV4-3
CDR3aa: CASSQDIVWPGVDNYGYTF
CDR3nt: TGCGCCAGCAGCCAAGATATAGTGTGGCCGGGGGTTGATAACTATGGCTACACCTTC

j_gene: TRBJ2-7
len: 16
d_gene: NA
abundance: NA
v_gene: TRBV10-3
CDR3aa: CAISESGGTASYEQYF
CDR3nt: TGTGCCATCAGTGAGTCCGGCGGGACCGCCTCCTACGAGCAGTACTTC

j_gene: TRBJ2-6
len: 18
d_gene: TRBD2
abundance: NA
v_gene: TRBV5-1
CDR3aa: CASSLTLASSSGANVLTF
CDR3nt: TGCGCCAGCAGCCTCACACTAGCGTCTAGCTCTGGGGCCAACGTCCTGACTTTC

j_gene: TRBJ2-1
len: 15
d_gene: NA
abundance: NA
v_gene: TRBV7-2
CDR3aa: CASSLGAVSYNEQFF
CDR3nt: TGTGCCAGCAGCTTAGGGGCAGTCTCCTACAATGAGCAGTTCTTC

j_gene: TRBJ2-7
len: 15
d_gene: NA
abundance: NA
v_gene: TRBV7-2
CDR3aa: CASSLERTGNYEQYF
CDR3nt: TGTGCCAGCAGCTTAGAGAGGACGGGGAACTACGAGCAGTACTTC

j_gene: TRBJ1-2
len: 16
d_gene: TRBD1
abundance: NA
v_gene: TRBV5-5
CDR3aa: CASSTSTGPINYGYTF
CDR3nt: TGTGCCAGCAGCACCTCGACAGGGCCAATTAACTATGGCTACACCTTC

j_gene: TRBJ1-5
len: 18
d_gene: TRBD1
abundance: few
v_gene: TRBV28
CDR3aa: CASSSLRDSSSRHWPQHF
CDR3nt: TGTGCCAGCAGTTCCCTCCGGGACAGTTCCTCCCGCCATTGGCCCCAGCATTTT

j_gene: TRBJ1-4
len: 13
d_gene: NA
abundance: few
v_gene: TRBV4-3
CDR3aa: CASSQEHSEKLFF
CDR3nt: TGCGCCAGCAGCCAAGAGCACAGTGAAAAACTGTTTTTT

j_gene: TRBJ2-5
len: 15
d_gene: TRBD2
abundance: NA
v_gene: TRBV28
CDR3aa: CASSLRLAGRETQYF
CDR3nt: TGTGCCAGCAGTTTAAGGCTAGCGGGGAGAGAGACCCAGTACTTC

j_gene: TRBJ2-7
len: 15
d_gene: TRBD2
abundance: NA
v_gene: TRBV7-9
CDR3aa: CASSNLAGGNHEQYF
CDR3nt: TGTGCCAGCAGCAATCTAGCGGGAGGGAACCACGAGCAGTACTTC

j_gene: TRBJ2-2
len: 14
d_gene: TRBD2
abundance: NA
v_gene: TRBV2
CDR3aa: CASSRGGGTGELFF
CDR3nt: TGTGCCAGCAGCCGGGGGGGCGGCACCGGGGAGCTGTTTTTT

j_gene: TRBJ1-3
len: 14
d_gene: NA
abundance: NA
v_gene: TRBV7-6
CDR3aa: CASSPNFSGNTIYF
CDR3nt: TGTGCCAGCAGCCCAAATTTTTCTGGAAACACCATATATTTT

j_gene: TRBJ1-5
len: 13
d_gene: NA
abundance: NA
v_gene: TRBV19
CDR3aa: CASSISSNQPQHF
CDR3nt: TGTGCCAGTAGTATAAGCAGCAATCAGCCCCAGCATTTT

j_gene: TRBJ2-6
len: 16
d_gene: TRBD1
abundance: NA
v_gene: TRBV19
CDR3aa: CASRTGEVSGANVLTF
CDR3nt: TGTGCCAGTAGGACAGGGGAGGTCTCTGGGGCCAACGTCCTGACTTTC

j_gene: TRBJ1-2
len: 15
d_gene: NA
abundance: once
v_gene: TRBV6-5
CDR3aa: CASSSSPRANYGYTF
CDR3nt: TGTGCCAGCAGTTCCTCTCCCAGGGCTAACTATGGCTACACCTTC

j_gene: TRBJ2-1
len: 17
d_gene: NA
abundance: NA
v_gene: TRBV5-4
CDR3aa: CASSSLRGLVGSNEQFF
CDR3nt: TGTGCCAGCAGCTCCCTACGGGGTCTAGTGGGCTCCAATGAGCAGTTCTTC

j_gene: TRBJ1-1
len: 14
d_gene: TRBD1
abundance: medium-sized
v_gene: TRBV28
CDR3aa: CASRPGTGTLMGFF
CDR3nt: TGTGCCAGCAGACCCGGGACAGGGACCTTAATGGGTTTCTTT

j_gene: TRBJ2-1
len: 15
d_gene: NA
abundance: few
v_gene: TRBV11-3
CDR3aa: CASSAGRRTYNEQFF
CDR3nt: TGTGCCAGCAGCGCGGGACGTAGGACTTACAATGAGCAGTTCTTC

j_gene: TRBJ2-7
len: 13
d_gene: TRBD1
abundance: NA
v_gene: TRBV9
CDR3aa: CASGTGQSREQYF
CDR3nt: TGTGCCAGCGGGACAGGGCAAAGTAGGGAGCAGTACTTC

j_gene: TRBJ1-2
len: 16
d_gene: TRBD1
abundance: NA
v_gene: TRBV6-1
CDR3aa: CASSEGGTGAFYGYTF
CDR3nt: TGTGCCAGCAGTGAAGGTGGAACAGGGGCGTTTTATGGCTACACCTTC

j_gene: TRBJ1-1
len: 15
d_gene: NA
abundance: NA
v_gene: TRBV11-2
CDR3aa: CASSLGGGKNTEAFF
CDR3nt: TGTGCCAGCAGCTTAGGCGGCGGAAAGAACACTGAAGCTTTCTTT

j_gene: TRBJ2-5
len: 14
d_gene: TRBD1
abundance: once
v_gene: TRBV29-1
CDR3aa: CSVDRTGGRETQYF
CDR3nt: TGCAGCGTCGATAGGACAGGGGGTAGGGAGACCCAGTACTTC

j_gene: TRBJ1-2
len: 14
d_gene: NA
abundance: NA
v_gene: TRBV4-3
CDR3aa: CASSQDAGNYGYTF
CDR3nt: TGCGCCAGCAGCCAAGACGCAGGGAATTATGGCTACACCTTC

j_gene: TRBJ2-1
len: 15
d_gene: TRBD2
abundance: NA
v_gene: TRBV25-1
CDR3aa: CATGTSGRMNNEQFF
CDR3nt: TGTGCCACCGGGACTAGCGGGAGGATGAACAATGAGCAGTTCTTC

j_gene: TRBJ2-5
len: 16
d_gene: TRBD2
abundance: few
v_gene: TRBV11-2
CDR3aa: CASSPTSGTSGETQYF
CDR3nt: TGTGCCAGCAGCCCAACCTCCGGGACTAGCGGGGAGACCCAGTACTTC

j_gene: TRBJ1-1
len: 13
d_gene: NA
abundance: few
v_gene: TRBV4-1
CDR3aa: CASSQTNRGEAFF
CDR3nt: TGCGCCAGCAGCCAAACCAACCGGGGTGAAGCTTTCTTT

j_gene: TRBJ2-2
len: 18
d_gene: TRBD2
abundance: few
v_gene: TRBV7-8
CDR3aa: CASSLLKSAGVGTGELFF
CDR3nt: TGTGCCAGCAGCTTACTAAAATCTGCGGGAGTAGGAACCGGGGAGCTGTTTTTT

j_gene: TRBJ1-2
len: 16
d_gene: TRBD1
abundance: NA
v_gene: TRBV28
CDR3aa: CASSQERTGPIYGYTF
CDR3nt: TGTGCCAGCAGTCAGGAGAGGACAGGGCCGATCTATGGCTACACCTTC

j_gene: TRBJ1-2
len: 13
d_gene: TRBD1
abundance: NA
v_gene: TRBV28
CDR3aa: CASSLTGGNGYTF
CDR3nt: TGTGCCAGCAGTTTAACAGGGGGCAATGGCTACACCTTC

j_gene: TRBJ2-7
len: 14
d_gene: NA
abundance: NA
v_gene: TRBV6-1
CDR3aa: CASSPNPRDYEQYF
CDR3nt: TGTGCCAGCAGTCCCAATCCCCGGGACTACGAGCAGTACTTC

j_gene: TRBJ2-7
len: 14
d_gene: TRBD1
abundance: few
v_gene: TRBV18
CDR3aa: CASGTGTGRYEQYF
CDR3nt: TGTGCCAGCGGAACCGGGACAGGGCGCTACGAGCAGTACTTC

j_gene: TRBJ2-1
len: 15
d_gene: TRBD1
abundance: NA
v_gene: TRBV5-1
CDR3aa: CASSPGTGGAYEQFF
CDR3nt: TGCGCCAGCAGTCCGGGGACAGGGGGCGCGTATGAGCAGTTCTTC

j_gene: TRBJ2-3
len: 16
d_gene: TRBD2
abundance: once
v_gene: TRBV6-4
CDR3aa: CASSETSGGATDTQYF
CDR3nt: TGTGCCAGCAGTGAGACGAGCGGGGGGGCCACAGATACGCAGTATTTT

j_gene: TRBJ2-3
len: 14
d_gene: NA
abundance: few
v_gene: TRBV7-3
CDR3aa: CASSLGLSGDTQYF
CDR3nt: TGTGCCAGCAGCTTAGGACTTTCCGGGGATACGCAGTATTTT

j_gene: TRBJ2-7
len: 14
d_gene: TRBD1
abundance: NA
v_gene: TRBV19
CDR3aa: CASSIGTGVYEQYF
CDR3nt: TGTGCCAGTAGTATAGGGACAGGGGTATACGAGCAGTACTTC

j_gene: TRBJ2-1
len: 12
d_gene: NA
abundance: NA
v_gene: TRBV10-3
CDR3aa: CAISEIGTIEFF
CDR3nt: TGTGCCATCAGTGAGATTGGGACAATTGAGTTCTTC

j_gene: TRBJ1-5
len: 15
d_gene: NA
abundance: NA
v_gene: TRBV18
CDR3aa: CASSPGSLIDQPQHF
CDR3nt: TGTGCCAGCTCACCAGGGAGCTTAATAGATCAGCCCCAGCATTTT

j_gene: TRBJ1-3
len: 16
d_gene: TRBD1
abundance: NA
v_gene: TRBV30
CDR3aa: CAWRGTGGLSGNTIYF
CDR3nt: TGTGCCTGGAGGGGGACAGGGGGCTTATCTGGAAACACCATATATTTT

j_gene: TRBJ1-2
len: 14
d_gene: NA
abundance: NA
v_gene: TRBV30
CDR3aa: CAWSQDRHNYGYTF
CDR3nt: TGTGCCTGGAGTCAAGACAGACACAACTATGGCTACACCTTC

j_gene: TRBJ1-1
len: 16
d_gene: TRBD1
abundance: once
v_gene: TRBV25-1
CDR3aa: CATSVGQGARGTEAFF
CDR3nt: TGTGCCACTTCAGTCGGACAGGGGGCTCGTGGCACTGAAGCTTTCTTT

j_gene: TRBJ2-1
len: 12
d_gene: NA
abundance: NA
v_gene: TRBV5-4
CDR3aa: CASSPNRDEQFF
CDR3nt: TGTGCCAGCAGCCCAAACAGGGATGAGCAGTTCTTC

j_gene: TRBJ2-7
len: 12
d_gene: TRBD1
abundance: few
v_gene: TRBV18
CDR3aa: CASSPGQGEQYF
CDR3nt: TGTGCCAGCTCACCGGGACAGGGCGAGCAGTACTTC

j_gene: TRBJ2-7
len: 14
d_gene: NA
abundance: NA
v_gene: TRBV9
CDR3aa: CASSVVPSSYEQYF
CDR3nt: TGTGCCAGCAGCGTAGTACCGAGCTCCTACGAGCAGTACTTC

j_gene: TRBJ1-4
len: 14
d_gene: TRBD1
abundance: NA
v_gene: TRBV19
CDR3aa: CASTSRTGGEKLFF
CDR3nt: TGTGCCAGTACCTCCAGGACAGGGGGTGAAAAACTGTTTTTT

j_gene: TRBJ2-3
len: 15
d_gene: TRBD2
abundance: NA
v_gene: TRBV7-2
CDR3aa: CASSLALAGTDTQYF
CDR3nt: TGTGCCAGCAGCTTAGCCCTAGCGGGCACAGATACGCAGTATTTT

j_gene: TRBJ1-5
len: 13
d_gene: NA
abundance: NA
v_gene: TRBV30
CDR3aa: CAWAAGDDQPQHF
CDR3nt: TGTGCCTGGGCCGCAGGCGATGATCAGCCCCAGCATTTT

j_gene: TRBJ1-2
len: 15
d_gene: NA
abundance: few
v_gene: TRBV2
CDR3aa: CASSDTEQFLYGYTF
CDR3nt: TGTGCCAGCAGTGATACAGAACAGTTCCTCTATGGCTACACCTTC

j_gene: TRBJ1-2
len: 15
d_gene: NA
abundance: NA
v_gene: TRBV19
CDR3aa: CASSTIAGRGYGYTF
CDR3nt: TGTGCCAGTAGTACCATTGCGGGGCGCGGCTATGGCTACACCTTC

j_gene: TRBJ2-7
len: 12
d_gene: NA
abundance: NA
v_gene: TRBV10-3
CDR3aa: CAILNYGNEQYF
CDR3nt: TGTGCCATCCTTAACTACGGGAACGAGCAGTACTTC

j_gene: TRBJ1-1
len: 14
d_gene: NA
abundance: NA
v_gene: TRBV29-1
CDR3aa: CSARTGVSGTEAFF
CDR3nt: TGCAGCGCCCGGACGGGGGTGAGTGGGACTGAAGCTTTCTTT

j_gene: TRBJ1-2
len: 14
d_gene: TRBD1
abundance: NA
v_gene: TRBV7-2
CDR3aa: CASSLNRGPYGYTF
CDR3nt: TGTGCCAGCAGCCTAAACAGGGGGCCCTATGGCTACACCTTC